A single TCR beta chain is shown here with its context. Its antigen is as yet unknown. This specimen belongs to a study of shared clonotypes between healthy human individuals. Findings and caveats of the study: Limited genetic and exposure-history diversity came from having few donors. Clonotypes which were not shared had lower generation probabilities than clonotypes that all four donors shared.

CDR3 length equals 14 residues. Germline V CDR1 and CDR2: GTSNPN, SVGIG (reference sequence). J gave up 12 bases and V 2 bases, and 10 bases lay outside the gene matches. Sorted-subset replicate PCR reactions contained approximately 190 ng DNA, corresponding to about 30,000 T cell genomes. Produced via immunoSEQ multiplex PCR; TCRdb's table is partial and in-frame only. The top ten clones hold over 0.1% of a sample with 2 million to 2.5 million clones, roughly 95% of them seen once. Donors comprised healthy HIV-negative adults lacking recent acute infections or vaccinations. The gene calls are TRBV30 and TRBJ1-6, with TRBD1 matching over 7 bases. Source material: naive CD4+ T cells sorted from blood. Indicated subset: CD45RA+ positively selected. This TCR derives from a man between 18 and 35 years old in good health. CDR3 loop: CAWSSQTGREPLHF. DNA for the CDR3: TGTGCCTGGAGTTCTCAGACAGGGCGGGAACCCCTCCACTTT.